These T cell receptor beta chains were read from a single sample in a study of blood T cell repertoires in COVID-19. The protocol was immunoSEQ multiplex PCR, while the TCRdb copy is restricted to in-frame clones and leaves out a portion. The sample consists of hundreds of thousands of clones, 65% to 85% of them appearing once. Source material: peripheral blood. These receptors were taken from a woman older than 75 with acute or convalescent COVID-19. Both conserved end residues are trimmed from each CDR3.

CDR3 protein: ASGAGGFYEQY
V gene: TRBV2

CDR3 protein: ASSMSAGAKNIQY
V gene: TRBV19

CDR3 protein: AISEGQGPHNEQF
V gene: TRBV10-3

CDR3 protein: ASSFQQGAGQETQY
V gene: TRBV5-4

CDR3 protein: ASSLTGQSNEKLF
V gene: TRBV5-8

CDR3 protein: ASSLNSIASGELF
V gene: TRBV6-2/TRBV6-3

CDR3 protein: ASGLILAAFSGANVLT
V gene: TRBV12-5

CDR3 protein: ASSLTSGTYEQY
V gene: TRBV7-9

CDR3 protein: ASSPFLAGAAETQY
V gene: TRBV6-2/TRBV6-3

CDR3 protein: AWAGQGGTEAF
V gene: TRBV30

CDR3 protein: ASSYPGQGYYGYT
V gene: TRBV7-9

CDR3 protein: ASSPRGQPQH
V gene: TRBV18

CDR3 protein: SAPDSLGEAF
V gene: TRBV29-1

CDR3 protein: ASSQGWGAGANVLT
V gene: TRBV4-3

CDR3 protein: ASSFTPNAIY
V gene: TRBV11-2

CDR3 protein: ASSFELAWGGEQF
V gene: TRBV27

CDR3 protein: SVGGIQETQY
V gene: TRBV29-1

CDR3 protein: ASSSTSGGVDEQF
V gene: TRBV11-1

CDR3 protein: ASRYTGIRGYT
V gene: TRBV28

CDR3 protein: ASTPVPTDTGELF
V gene: TRBV6-2/TRBV6-3

CDR3 protein: AITPGQNEKLF
V gene: TRBV10-3

CDR3 protein: AISDGGRVDEQF
V gene: TRBV10-3

CDR3 protein: ASSFTSSRYEQF
V gene: TRBV6-2/TRBV6-3

CDR3 protein: SWWVAGTEAF
V gene: TRBV29-1

CDR3 protein: AISEGDREKGYGYT
V gene: TRBV10-3

CDR3 protein: ASSLEGLASYEQY
V gene: TRBV5-1

CDR3 protein: ATSRVGQGAGDTQY
V gene: TRBV15

CDR3 protein: ASGIWTAGGQPQH
V gene: TRBV12-5

CDR3 protein: ASRPRGSSSTGELF
V gene: TRBV3-1/TRBV3-2

CDR3 protein: ASSPVIQGAHGYT
V gene: TRBV7-2

CDR3 protein: ASSVWSGSGNEQF
V gene: TRBV9

CDR3 protein: ASSLAGGNTEAF
V gene: TRBV6-6

CDR3 protein: ASSITTIGLSYNEQF
V gene: TRBV19

CDR3 protein: ASSRDMNTEAF
V gene: TRBV7-9

CDR3 protein: ASSASQVYEQY
V gene: TRBV2

CDR3 protein: ASSQDSGGADQPQH
V gene: TRBV4-1

CDR3 protein: ASSKPLFYGYT
V gene: TRBV21-1

CDR3 protein: ASGGRQFSEQF
V gene: TRBV2

CDR3 protein: ASSLGRRFTGELF
V gene: TRBV7-8

CDR3 protein: PSFGGDGYT
V gene: TRBV5-1

CDR3 protein: ASSQGHRDIYEQY
V gene: TRBV3-1/TRBV3-2

CDR3 protein: ASSLAEGYNEQF
V gene: TRBV5-1

CDR3 protein: AWSVRLAGSYEQY
V gene: TRBV30

CDR3 protein: ASSFTTLAGGADTQY
V gene: TRBV7-3

CDR3 protein: ASRRTVSYEQY
V gene: TRBV12-3/TRBV12-4